These 32 T cell receptor beta chains were sequenced from one sample in a study of T cells in Graves' hyperthyroidism and ophthalmopathy. TCR beta CDR3 region amplification was performed from RNA transcripts. HTBI primers were used for first-round RT-PCR of the TCR CDR3. TCRdb re-called the multiplex PCR reads through MiXCR, storing one row per CDR3 protein. The table has around 800,000 distinct CDR3 sequences, approximately 40% seen once; the top ten hold roughly 8.3%. What was sequenced was blood. The source of these receptors is a man aged 18 to 35 with Graves' hyperthyroidism.

The chain uses TRBV15 and TRBJ2-7, with D perhaps given as TRBD1 or TRBD2 (9 bases each). The CDR3 covers 16 residues. CDR1 is LNHNV, CDR2 YYDKDF, per germline (reference sequence). The V end lost 5 bases, the J end lost 4 bases, and 21 bases lay between the germline ends. Here the CDR3 reads CATSLAGTGTGYEQYF. The CDR3, as DNA: TGTGCCACCAGCCTAGCGGGAACCGGGACAGGGTACGAGCAGTACTTC.

The chain links TRBV6-2 or TRBV6-3 to TRBJ1-4, with 12 bases identical to TRBD1. Germline CDR1 and CDR2: MNHEY and SVGEGT. The CDR3 extends over 16 amino acids. The V gene end was trimmed by 3 bases and the J gene end by 6 bases; junction bases not matched to a gene: 5. DNA for the CDR3: TGTGCCAGCAGTTATGTCCGGGACAGGGGGCATGAAAAACTGTTTTTT. It codes for CASSYVRDRGHEKLFF.

As for this clonotype: This may be a read error, as it is one base from a much larger clone. V is TRBV5-1 and J is TRBJ1-1, with 8 bases identical to TRBD1. Germline V CDR1 and CDR2: SGHRS, YFSETQ. This CDR3 comprises 14 residues. The CDR3 region is CASSLGSGGTESFF. The CDR3 DNA is TGCGCCAGCAGCTTGGGATCAGGGGGCACTGAATCTTTCTTT.

This clonotype was observed at least ten times. The chain recombines TRBV7-9 with TRBJ1-6, with D unclear. Germline V CDR1 and CDR2: SEHNR, FQNEAQ (reference sequence). The V end lost 2 bases, the J end lost 8 bases, and 7 bases lay between the germline ends. CDR3 length: 13 residues. The CDR3 coding sequence is TGTGCCAGCAGCTTAAGGACCGATTCACCCCTCCACTTT. The encoded protein is CASSLRTDSPLHF.

This clonotype was observed a few times. The chain has TRBV7-2 and TRBJ2-7, with D perhaps matching TRBD1 (5 bases). The CDR3 length is 16 residues. The V and J ends lost 0 bases and 4 bases respectively, with 16 bases between them. CDR1 SGHTA and CDR2 FQGNSA come from the germline V gene. This CDR3 reads CASSLANGLGAYEQYF. Here the CDR3 DNA reads TGTGCCAGCAGCTTAGCGAACGGGCTTGGGGCTTACGAGCAGTACTTC.

In this sample, this clonotype turned up many times. The chain is built from TRBV10-3 and TRBJ1-4; D not certain. In germline, CDR1 is ENHRY, CDR2 SYGVKD. Trimming removed 2 bases from V and 5 bases from J, with 6 bases in between. This CDR3 has 13 amino acids. CDR3 sequence reads: CAISEVGNEKLFF. CDR3 sequence (DNA): TGTGCCATCAGTGAGGTCGGGAATGAAAAACTGTTTTTT.

This clonotype was counted a few times. This chain links TRBV6-5 with TRBJ1-2, with no clear D. The V and J ends lost 7 bases and 0 bases respectively, with 12 bases between them. The CDR3 consists of 14 residues. The germline CDR1 and CDR2 sequences are MNHEY and SVGAGI. CDR3 residues: CASTQESANYGYTF. DNA of the CDR3: TGTGCCAGCACCCAGGAATCTGCTAACTATGGCTACACCTTC.

V usage is TRBV5-1 and J usage is TRBJ1-1; possible D gene TRBD1, 5 bases. Germline CDR1 is SGHRS and CDR2 is YFSETQ. Trimming removed 2 bases from V and 3 bases from J, with 11 bases in between. CDR3 length: 14 residues. DNA of the CDR3: TGCGCCAGCAGCTTCTCAGGGATGGACACTGAAGCTTTCTTT. Protein product: CASSFSGMDTEAFF.

In its sample, this clonotype was seen many times. The rearrangement joins TRBV20-1 to TRBJ2-5; weak D call: TRBD2 (5 bases). The CDR3 is 13 amino acids. The V gene lost 5 bases and the J gene lost 1 base, with 11 bases spanning the gap. Germline lookup yields CDR1 DFQATT and CDR2 SNEGSKA (reference sequence). CDR3 protein: CSAAGIVQETQYF. Written as DNA, the CDR3 is TGCAGTGCTGCGGGCATTGTCCAAGAGACCCAGTACTTC.

This clonotype has a handful of counts. The chain uses TRBV28 and TRBJ1-5, with a tentative D call TRBD1 (5 bases). Looked up from germline, CDR1 is MDHEN and CDR2 is SYDVKM. The V end was cut by 10 bases, the J end by 0 bases, with 13 bases between. The CDR3 covers 14 residues. CDR3 protein: CATVTGLSNQPQHF. CDR3 nucleotides: TGTGCCACCGTTACAGGACTTAGCAATCAGCCCCAGCATTTT.

Only one count was recorded for this clonotype. The V gene is TRBV5-1, the J gene TRBJ1-6; 10 nucleotides align to TRBD1. The CDR3 has 18 residues. Germline loops: CDR1 SGHRS, CDR2 YFSETQ. V gave up 3 bases and J gave up 5 bases; unmatched junction bases: 11. The CDR3 nucleotides are TGCGCCAGCAGCTCCGGGACAGGGGCCAATGGACATAATTCACCCCTCCACTTT. Amino acid sequence: CASSSGTGANGHNSPLHF.

The V call is TRBV7-2, the J call TRBJ2-7; unclear D gene. V gave up 1 base and J gave up 3 bases, with 13 bases separating them. Per germline, CDR1 SGHTA and CDR2 FQGNSA. The CDR3 contains 15 residues. CDR3 in amino acids: CASSLGPYNNYEQYF. CDR3 in DNA: TGTGCCAGCAGCTTAGGCCCCTACAATAACTACGAGCAGTACTTC.

V is TRBV4-1 and J is TRBJ1-4, with D possibly TRBD1 on 5 matching bases. The germline V and J ends were trimmed by 0 bases and 10 bases, with 15 bases remaining between them. CDR1 is MGHRA and CDR2 is YSYEKL in the germline V gene. This CDR3 spans 15 amino acids. The chain's CDR3 is CASSQDGRGDGKLFF. The CDR3, as DNA: TGCGCCAGCAGCCAAGATGGTAGGGGTGATGGAAAACTGTTTTTT.

This clonotype was counted only a few times. The chain uses TRBV5-6 and TRBJ1-2; D possibly corresponds to TRBD1 (5 bases). Trimming took 1 base from V and 6 from J, leaving 13 bases between them. This CDR3 region has 14 residues. Germline V gene sequence: CDR1 SGHDT, CDR2 YYEEEE. The CDR3 region is CASSLKGRDDGYTF. CDR3 coding DNA: TGTGCCAGCAGCTTGAAGGGCAGGGATGATGGCTACACCTTC.

This clonotype occurred many times. The CDR3 loop is CASSTWTGEGKLFF. The CDR3 DNA reads as TGTGCCAGCAGCACTTGGACAGGGGAGGGAAAACTGTTTTTT. This rearrangement joins TRBV7-2 to TRBJ1-4; 9 bases match TRBD1. The length of the CDR3 is 14 residues. The V segment lost 5 bases and the J segment 10 bases; nucleotides outside the gene matches: 8. The germline gives CDR1 SGHTA, CDR2 FQGNSA.

The sample holds many counts of this clonotype. J is TRBJ1-3 and V is TRBV7-9; unclear D gene. Germline CDR1 is SEHNR and CDR2 is FQNEAQ (reference sequence). This CDR3 is 12 amino acids long. V gave up 1 base and J gave up 10 bases, with 8 bases separating them. The CDR3, as DNA: TGTGCCAGCAGCTTAGATGGAGTGACCATATATTTT. Encoded protein: CASSLDGVTIYF.

V and J are TRBV11-1 and TRBJ2-7; 7 nucleotides align to TRBD2. CDR3 length: 13 amino acids. Germline V gene sequence: CDR1 SGHAT, CDR2 FQDESV (reference sequence). After removal of 9 bases from V and 0 bases from J, the junction contained 5 bases not matched to a gene. The CDR3 sequence is CASTRGDSYEQYF. The CDR3 DNA follows: TGTGCCAGTACCCGGGGGGACTCCTACGAGCAGTACTTC.

Worth noting for this clonotype: The junction does not match germline at one end; this may be a read error. This sequence joins TRBV10-2 and TRBJ2-7; D could derive from TRBD1 or TRBD2 (6 bases each). Germline assignment: CDR1 WSHSY and CDR2 SAAADI. CDR3 size: 13 residues. CDR3 amino acids: CASSQDGGREQYF. In nucleotides, the CDR3 is TGTGCCAGCAGCCAAGATGGGGGGCGAGAGCAGTACTTC.

This clonotype was counted once. The chain has TRBV29-1 and TRBJ1-4; 7 nucleotides align to TRBD1. CDR3 size: 14 residues. V was pared by 3 bases and J by 7 bases, with 8 bases of the junction left unmatched. Germline V gives CDR1 SQVTM, CDR2 ANQGSEA. The CDR3 nucleotides are TGCAGCGTTGAGGGTGGGGCAGGGGGTGAAAAACTGTTTTTT. Its translation: CSVEGGAGGEKLFF.

V and J are TRBV19 and TRBJ2-7; possibly TRBD1 for D (6 bases). The CDR3 spans 14 residues. Germline V lookup: CDR1 LNHDA, CDR2 SQIVND (reference sequence). V was shortened by 6 bases and J by 7 bases, with 19 bases between the two germline ends. CDR3 DNA sequence: TGTGCCAGTAGACAGGGTGATGGCTCCATGGAGCAGTACTTC. Amino acids: CASRQGDGSMEQYF.

About this clonotype itself: This sequence may be a read error, since a much larger clone differs from it by one base. As DNA, the CDR3 is TGCAGCGTTGAAGTGGGAGAGACCCTCTACGAGCAGTGCTTC. Translating it yields CSVEVGETLYEQCF. The rearrangement joins TRBV29-1 to TRBJ2-7; TRBD2 is a possible D gene (5 bases). Germline loops: CDR1 SQVTM, CDR2 ANQGSEA. This CDR3 comprises 14 residues.

This clonotype was picked up many times. V gene TRBV19 combines with J gene TRBJ1-1; D is undetermined. The V gene lost 7 bases and the J gene lost 1 base, with 13 bases spanning the gap. The CDR3 is 14 amino acids. Germline V gives CDR1 LNHDA, CDR2 SQIVND (reference sequence). CDR3 sequence (DNA): TGTGCCAGTACCCCAACGTCTAAGAACACTGAAGCTTTCTTT. Translated, it gives CASTPTSKNTEAFF.

This clonotype was recorded at least ten times. The chain has TRBV10-2 and TRBJ2-5; a possible D gene is TRBD2 (7 bases). Germline V gene sequence: CDR1 WSHSY, CDR2 SAAADI. CDR3 length equals 15 residues. V lost 6 bases to trimming and J lost 5 bases, with 19 bases between them. CDR3 nucleotide sequence: TGCGCCAGCAGCATCCGGGACGGGGGGCGGGAGACCCAGTACTTC. The encoded protein is CASSIRDGGRETQYF.

This clonotype was observed many times. This chain connects TRBV2 to TRBJ2-6; no clear D gene. Trimming removed 6 bases at V and 0 bases at J, with 3 bases between. This CDR3 spans 13 amino acids. CDR1 SNHLY and CDR2 FYNNEI come from the germline V gene. CDR3 sequence: CASRVSGANVLTF. For the CDR3, the DNA is TGTGCCAGCAGGGTCTCTGGGGCCAACGTCCTGACTTTC.

The chain recombines TRBV9 with TRBJ1-1; 7 bases match TRBD1. This CDR3 region has 13 residues. Trimming took 4 bases from V and 7 from J; bases not matched to a gene: 7. CDR1 is SGDLS and CDR2 is YYNGEE in the germline V gene. The CDR3 here is CASSQGGTVEAFF. In DNA form, the CDR3 reads TGTGCCAGCAGCCAAGGCGGGACAGTTGAAGCTTTCTTT.

The genes are TRBV14 and TRBJ2-5; TRBD1 aligns across 8 bases. Germline lookup yields CDR1 SGHDN and CDR2 FVKESK. Germline trimming cut 3 bases from V and 2 bases from J; bases unmatched to any gene: 14. The CDR3 runs to 18 residues. DNA of the CDR3: TGTGCCAGCAGCCAGGGCGCCAGCGGCGGACAGGGTCAAGAGACCCAGTACTTC. The encoded protein is CASSQGASGGQGQETQYF.

About this clonotype itself: A single base separates this from a much larger clone, so it may be a read error. This CDR3 is missing its conserved last phenylalanine or tryptophan, likely due to a read error. This chain links TRBV7-9 with TRBJ2-5; D uncertain. V was clipped by 5 bases and J by 4 bases, with 14 bases between them. The V gene's germline CDR1 is SEHNR and CDR2 FQNEAQ (reference sequence). The CDR3 has 14 amino acids. The CDR3 nucleotides read TGTGCCAGCAGCCCCCTGGCCTACCGAGAGACCCAGTACCTC. This encodes CASSPLAYRETQYL.

This clonotype was observed a few times. The chain joins TRBV10-3 to TRBJ1-2, with 8 bases that match TRBD1. J lost 8 bases, V lost 4 bases, and 3 bases had no gene match. CDR1 is ENHRY and CDR2 is SYGVKD in the germline V gene. This CDR3 comprises 12 residues. The chain's CDR3 is CAISGGTGGYTF. CDR3 DNA sequence: TGTGCCATCAGTGGCGGGACAGGCGGCTACACCTTC.

This clonotype was recorded once. The V and J genes are TRBV2 and TRBJ1-5; D perhaps matches TRBD1 (5 bases). Germline loops: CDR1 SNHLY, CDR2 FYNNEI. Trimming took off 10 bases at V and 4 bases at J, with 20 bases between the two ends. The CDR3 totals 15 residues. The CDR3 DNA sequence: TGTGCCACCGTTACCGGGACGGCCTCAAATCAGCCCCAGCATTTT. Its translation: CATVTGTASNQPQHF. Full variable domain (outside the CDR3, taken from reference TRBV2 and TRBJ1-5): EPEVTQTPSHQVTQMGQEVILRCVPISNHLYFYWYRQILGQKVEFLVSFYNNEISEKSEIFDDQFSVERPDGSNFTLKIRSTKLEDSAMYFCATVTGTASNQPQHFGDGTRLSIL.

This clonotype was counted between two and nine times. This chain uses TRBV19 with TRBJ2-5; TRBD1 matches 10 bases. The junction had 12 bases not matched to a gene; V was cut back by 3 bases and J by 5 bases. The V gene's germline CDR1 is LNHDA and CDR2 SQIVND (reference sequence). The CDR3 has 17 residues. The chain's CDR3 is CASSIRRTGGVRETQYF. The CDR3 DNA reads as TGTGCCAGTAGTATTAGGCGGACAGGGGGTGTGCGGGAGACCCAGTACTTC.

This clonotype was observed at least ten times. The chain recombines TRBV7-2 with TRBJ2-2, with D unresolved. V was trimmed by 9 bases and J by 1 base, leaving 6 bases between them. The germline gives CDR1 SGHTA, CDR2 FQGNSA. The CDR3 extends over 12 amino acids. The CDR3 region has the DNA TGTGCCAGACCGTTGAACACCGGGGAGCTGTTTTTT. Protein: CARPLNTGELFF.

This clonotype was detected only a few times. J is TRBJ2-7 and V is TRBV19; no reliable D call. There are 12 residues in the CDR3. Deletions cut 5 bases from V and 3 bases from J, with 8 bases between. Germline V gene lookup returns CDR1 LNHDA and CDR2 SQIVND (reference sequence). For the CDR3, the DNA is TGTGCCAGTAGTCCCAACTACTACGAGCAGTACTTC. Its translation: CASSPNYYEQYF.